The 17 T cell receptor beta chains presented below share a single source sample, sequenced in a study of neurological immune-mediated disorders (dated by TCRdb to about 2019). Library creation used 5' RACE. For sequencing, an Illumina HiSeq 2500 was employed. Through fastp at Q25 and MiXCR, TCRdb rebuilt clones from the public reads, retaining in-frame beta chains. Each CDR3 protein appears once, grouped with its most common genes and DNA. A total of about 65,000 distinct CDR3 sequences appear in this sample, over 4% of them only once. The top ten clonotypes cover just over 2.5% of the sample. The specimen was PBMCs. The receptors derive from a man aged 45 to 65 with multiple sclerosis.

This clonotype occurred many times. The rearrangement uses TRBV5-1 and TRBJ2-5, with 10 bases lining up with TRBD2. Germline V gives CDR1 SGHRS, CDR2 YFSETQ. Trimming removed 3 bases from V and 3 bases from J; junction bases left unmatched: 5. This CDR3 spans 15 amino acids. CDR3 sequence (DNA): TGCGCCAGCAGCTCCACCGGGACTAGCGAAGAGACCCAGTACTTC. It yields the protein CASSSTGTSEETQYF.

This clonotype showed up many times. CDR3 DNA sequence: TGCGCCAGCAGCTTGGTACAGGCCTCTGGGGCCAACGTCCTGACTTTC. Its protein is CASSLVQASGANVLTF. The V gene is TRBV5-1, the J gene TRBJ2-6; possible D gene TRBD1, 5 bases. The CDR3 consists of 16 residues. Trimming cost V 0 bases and J 0 bases, with 7 bases left between them. CDR1 and CDR2 from the germline V gene are SGHRS and YFSETQ.

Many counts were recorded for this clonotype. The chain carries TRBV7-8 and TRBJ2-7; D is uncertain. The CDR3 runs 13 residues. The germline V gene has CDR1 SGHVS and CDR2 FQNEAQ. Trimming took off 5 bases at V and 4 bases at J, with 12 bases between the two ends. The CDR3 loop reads CASSPMGKYEQYV. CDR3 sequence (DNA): TGTGCCAGCAGCCCGATGGGGAAATACGAGCAGTACGTC.

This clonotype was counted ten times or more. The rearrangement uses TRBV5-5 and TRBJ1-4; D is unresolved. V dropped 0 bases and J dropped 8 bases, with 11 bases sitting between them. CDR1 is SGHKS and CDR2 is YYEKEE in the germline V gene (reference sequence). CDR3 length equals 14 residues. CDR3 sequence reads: CASSLAGSGEKLFF. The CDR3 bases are TGTGCCAGCAGCTTGGCGGGTTCAGGCGAAAAACTGTTTTTT.

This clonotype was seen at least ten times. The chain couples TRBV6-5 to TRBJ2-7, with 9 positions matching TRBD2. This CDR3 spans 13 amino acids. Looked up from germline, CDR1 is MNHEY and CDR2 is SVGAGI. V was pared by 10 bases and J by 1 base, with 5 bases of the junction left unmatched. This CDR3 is CATLAGDSYEQYF. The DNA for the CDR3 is TGTGCCACCTTAGCGGGGGATTCCTACGAGCAGTACTTC.

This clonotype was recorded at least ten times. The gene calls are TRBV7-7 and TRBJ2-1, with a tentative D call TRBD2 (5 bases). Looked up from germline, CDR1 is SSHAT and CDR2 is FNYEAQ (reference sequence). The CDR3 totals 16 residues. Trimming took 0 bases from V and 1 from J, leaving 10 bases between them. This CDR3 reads CASSLAWTSSYNEQFF. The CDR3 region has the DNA TGTGCCAGCAGCTTAGCCTGGACTTCGTCCTACAATGAGCAGTTCTTC.

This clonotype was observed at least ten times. The CDR3 sequence is CASSQDLFGLAGFYEQYV. CDR3 in DNA: TGTGCCAGCAGCCAAGATCTTTTTGGACTAGCGGGGTTCTACGAGCAGTACGTC. This chain links TRBV3-1 with TRBJ2-7, with 12 nucleotides matching TRBD2. The CDR3 is made up of 18 amino acids. J lost 3 bases, V lost 0 bases, and 9 bases had no gene match. From germline, CDR1 is LGHDT and CDR2 YNNKEL (reference sequence).

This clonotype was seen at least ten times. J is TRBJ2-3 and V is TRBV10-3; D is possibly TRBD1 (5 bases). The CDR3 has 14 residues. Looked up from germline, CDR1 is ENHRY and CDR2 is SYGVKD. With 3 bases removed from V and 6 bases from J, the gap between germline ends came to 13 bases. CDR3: CAISDRQGQDTQYF. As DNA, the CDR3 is TGTGCCATCAGTGACCGCCAGGGTCAGGATACGCAGTATTTT.

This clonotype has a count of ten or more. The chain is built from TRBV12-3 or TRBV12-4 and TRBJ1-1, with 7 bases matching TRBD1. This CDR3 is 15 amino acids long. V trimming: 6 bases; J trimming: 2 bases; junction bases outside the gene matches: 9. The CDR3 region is CASRPSGTANTEAFF. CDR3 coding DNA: TGTGCCAGCAGGCCCTCCGGGACAGCTAACACTGAAGCTTTCTTT.

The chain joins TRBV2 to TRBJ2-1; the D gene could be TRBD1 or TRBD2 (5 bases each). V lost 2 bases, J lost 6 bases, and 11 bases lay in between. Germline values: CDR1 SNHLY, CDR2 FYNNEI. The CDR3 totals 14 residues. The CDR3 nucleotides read TGTGCCAGCAGTGAATTTCGGGGCAGCAATGAGCAGTTCTTC. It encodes CASSEFRGSNEQFF.

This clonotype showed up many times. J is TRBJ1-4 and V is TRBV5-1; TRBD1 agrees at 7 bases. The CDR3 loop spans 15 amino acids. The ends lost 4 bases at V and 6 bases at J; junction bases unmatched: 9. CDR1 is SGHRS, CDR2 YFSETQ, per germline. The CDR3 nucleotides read TGCGCCAGCAGCCACAACAGGGGAACGGATGAAAAACTGTTTTTT. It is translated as CASSHNRGTDEKLFF. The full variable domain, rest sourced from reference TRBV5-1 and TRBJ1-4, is KAGVTQTPRYLIKTRGQQVTLSCSPISGHRSVSWYQQTPGQGLQFLFEYFSETQRNKGNFPGRFSGRQFSNSRSEMNVSTLELGDSALYLCASSHNRGTDEKLFFGSGTQLSVL.

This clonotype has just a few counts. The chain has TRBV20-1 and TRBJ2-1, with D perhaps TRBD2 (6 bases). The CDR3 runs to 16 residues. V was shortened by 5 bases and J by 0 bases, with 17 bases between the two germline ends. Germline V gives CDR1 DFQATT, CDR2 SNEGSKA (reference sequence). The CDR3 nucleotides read TGCAGTGCTCACCCATGGGGGGAGAGCTCCTACAATGAGCAGTTCTTC. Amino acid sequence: CSAHPWGESSYNEQFF.

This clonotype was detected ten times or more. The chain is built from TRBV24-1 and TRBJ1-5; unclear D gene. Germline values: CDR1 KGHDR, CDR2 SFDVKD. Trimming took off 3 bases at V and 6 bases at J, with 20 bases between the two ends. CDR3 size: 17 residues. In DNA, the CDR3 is TGTGCCACCAGTGATAACTTCCAGGTCAGTACGCGTCAGCCCCAGCATTTT. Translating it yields CATSDNFQVSTRQPQHF.

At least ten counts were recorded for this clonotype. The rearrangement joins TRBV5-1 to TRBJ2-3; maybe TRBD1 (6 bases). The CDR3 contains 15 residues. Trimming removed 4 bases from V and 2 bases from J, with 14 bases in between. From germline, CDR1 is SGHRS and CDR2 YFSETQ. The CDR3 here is CASSLGQLYTDTQYF. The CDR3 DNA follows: TGCGCCAGCAGCCTTGGACAGCTTTACACAGATACGCAGTATTTT.

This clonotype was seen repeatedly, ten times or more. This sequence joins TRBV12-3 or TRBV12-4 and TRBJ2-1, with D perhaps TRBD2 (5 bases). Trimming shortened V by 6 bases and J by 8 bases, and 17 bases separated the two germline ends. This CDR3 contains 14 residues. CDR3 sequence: CASSTFPGSDEQFF. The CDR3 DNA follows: TGTGCCAGCAGCACCTTTCCGGGTAGCGATGAGCAGTTCTTC.

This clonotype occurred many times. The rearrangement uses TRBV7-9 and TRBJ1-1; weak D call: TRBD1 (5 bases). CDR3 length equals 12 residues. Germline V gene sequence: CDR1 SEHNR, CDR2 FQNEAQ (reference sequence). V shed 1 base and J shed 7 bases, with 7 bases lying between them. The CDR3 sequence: CASSLGGDEAFF. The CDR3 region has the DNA TGTGCCAGCAGCTTAGGAGGGGATGAAGCTTTCTTT.

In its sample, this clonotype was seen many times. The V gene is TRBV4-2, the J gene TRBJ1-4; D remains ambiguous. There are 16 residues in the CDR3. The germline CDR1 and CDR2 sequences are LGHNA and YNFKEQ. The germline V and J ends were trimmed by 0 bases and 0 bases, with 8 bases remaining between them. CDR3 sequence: CASSQEAPATNEKLFF. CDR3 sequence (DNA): TGTGCCAGCAGCCAAGAGGCTCCTGCAACTAATGAAAAACTGTTTTTT.